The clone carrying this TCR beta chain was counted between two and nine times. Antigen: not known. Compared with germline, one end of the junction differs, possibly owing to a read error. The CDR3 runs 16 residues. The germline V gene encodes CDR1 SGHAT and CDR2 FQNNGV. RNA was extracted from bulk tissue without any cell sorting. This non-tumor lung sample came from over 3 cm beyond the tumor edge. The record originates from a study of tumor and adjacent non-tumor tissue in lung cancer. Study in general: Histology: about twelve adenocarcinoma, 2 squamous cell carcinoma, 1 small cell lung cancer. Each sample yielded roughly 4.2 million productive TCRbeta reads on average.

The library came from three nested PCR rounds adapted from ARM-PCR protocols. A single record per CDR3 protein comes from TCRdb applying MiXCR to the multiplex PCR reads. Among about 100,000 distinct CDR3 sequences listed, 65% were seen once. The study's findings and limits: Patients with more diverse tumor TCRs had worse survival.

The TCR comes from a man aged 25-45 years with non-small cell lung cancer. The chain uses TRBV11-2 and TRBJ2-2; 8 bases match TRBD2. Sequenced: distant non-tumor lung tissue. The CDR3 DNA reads TGTGCCTGCAGCGACTCAGTCGGGGGGGCCGGCGGGGAGCTGTTTTTT. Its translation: CACSDSVGGAGGELFF. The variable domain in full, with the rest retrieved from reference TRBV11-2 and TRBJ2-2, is EAGVAQSPRYKIIEKRQSVAFWCNPISGHATLYWYQQILGQGPKLLIQFQNNGVVDDSQLPKDRFSAERLKGVDSTLKIQPAKLEDSAVYLCACSDSVGGAGGELFFGEGSRLTVL.